The T cell receptor beta chain described here comes from a study of T cell responses to AZD1222 COVID-19 vaccine. The CDR3 is 12 amino acids. Germline V gives CDR1 SGDLS, CDR2 YYNGEE. V lost 3 bases and J 8 bases, leaving 6 bases between the germline ends. This clone was counted only a few times. Other DNA sequences within the sample encode an identical CDR3. Here immunoSEQ multiplex PCR was the method, and the copy in TCRdb shows in-frame clones only, minus some. The profile covers roughly 190,000 clones, with 85% to 95% appearing a single time and 3.5% to 4.5% taken by the ten largest. The sequence derives from an adult in good health. This chain joins TRBV9 and TRBJ1-6; unclear D gene. The material sequenced was peripheral blood, taken on day 0 of AZD1222 vaccination. The CDR3: CASSALDSPLHF. The DNA of the CDR3 is TGTGCCAGCAGCGCCTTGGATTCACCCCTCCACTTT.